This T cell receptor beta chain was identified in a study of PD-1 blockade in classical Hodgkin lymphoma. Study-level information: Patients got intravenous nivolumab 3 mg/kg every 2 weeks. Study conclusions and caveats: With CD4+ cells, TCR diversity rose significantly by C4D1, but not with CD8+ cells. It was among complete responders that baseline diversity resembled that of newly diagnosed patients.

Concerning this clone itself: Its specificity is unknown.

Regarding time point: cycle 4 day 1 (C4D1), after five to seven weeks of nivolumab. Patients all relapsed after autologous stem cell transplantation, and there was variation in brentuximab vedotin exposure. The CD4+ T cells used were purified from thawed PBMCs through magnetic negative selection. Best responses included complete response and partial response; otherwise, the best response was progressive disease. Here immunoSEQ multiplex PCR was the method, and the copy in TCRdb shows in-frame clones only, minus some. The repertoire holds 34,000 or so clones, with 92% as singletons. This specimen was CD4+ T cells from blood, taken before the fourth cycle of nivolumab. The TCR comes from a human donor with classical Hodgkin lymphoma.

Here the CDR3 reads CASTKRSGVVNQPQHF. The CDR3 DNA follows: TGTGCCAGTACCAAGAGATCAGGGGTCGTCAATCAGCCCCAGCATTTT. The genes are TRBV19 and TRBJ1-5; maybe TRBD1 (6 bases). Germline CDR1 and CDR2: LNHDA and SQIVND (reference sequence). The CDR3 has 16 amino acids. V was shortened by 7 bases and J by 3 bases, with 19 bases between the two germline ends.